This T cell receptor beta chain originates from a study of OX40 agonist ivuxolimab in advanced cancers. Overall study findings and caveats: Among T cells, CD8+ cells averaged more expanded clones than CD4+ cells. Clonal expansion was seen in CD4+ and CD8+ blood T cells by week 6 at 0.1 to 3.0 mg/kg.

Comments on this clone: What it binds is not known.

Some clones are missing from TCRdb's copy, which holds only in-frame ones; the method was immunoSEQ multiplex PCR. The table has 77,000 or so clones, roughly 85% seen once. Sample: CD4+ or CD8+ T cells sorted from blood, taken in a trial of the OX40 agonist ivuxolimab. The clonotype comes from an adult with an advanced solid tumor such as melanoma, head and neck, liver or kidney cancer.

CDR3 region: CASIPDFSTEAFF. The DNA for the CDR3 is TGTGCCAGCATCCCCGACTTTTCCACTGAAGCTTTCTTT. V is TRBV6-5 and J is TRBJ1-1; the D is unclear. In germline, CDR1 is MNHEY, CDR2 SVGAGI. V lost 7 bases and J 4 bases, leaving 13 bases between the germline ends. CDR3 length: 13 amino acids.